The sequence of this TCR beta chain was determined in a study of spatial heterogeneity in lung cancer. At the level of the study: Alpha-chain detections were consistently fewer than beta-chain detections among the sequences.

Specified time point: sample taken at primary tumor resection. Unsorted samples of tumor, nontumor lung or frozen PBMC had their whole RNA sequenced. Samples came from 65 to 75 TRACERx patients with untreated early-stage lung cancer. This clonotype turned up a few times. Each CDR3 protein gets one entry after TCRdb re-called the 5' RACE reads with MiXCR. The sample has under 100,000 distinct CDR3 sequences; around 10% are singletons. This specimen consisted of PBMCs, obtained at surgery. The clonotype originates from a male donor with early-stage non-small cell lung cancer.

This chain's CDR3 is CASSYSKGRTSGSGDTQYF. The CDR3, as DNA: TGTGCCAGCAGTTACTCGAAGGGTCGTACGAGCGGGAGCGGGGATACGCAGTATTTT. V is TRBV6-6 and J is TRBJ2-3, with 8 bases identical to TRBD2. Germline assignment: CDR1 MNHNY and CDR2 SVGAGI (reference sequence). V lost 0 bases and J lost 6; bases outside the gene matches: 17. There are 19 residues in the CDR3.